Listed below are T cell receptor beta chains from one sample, sequenced in a study of Ad26.COV2.S vaccination and SARS-CoV-2 variants. Sequencing was performed with immunoSEQ multiplex PCR; in TCRdb, only in-frame clones are kept and a portion is missing. The table shows hundreds of thousands of clones, with more than 70% occurring only once. The specimen was peripheral blood, collected in a trial of Ad26.COV2.S vaccine versus placebo. These receptors were obtained from a person between 18 and 65 years old who received the Ad26.COV2.S COVID-19 vaccine or a placebo. CDR3s include the opening cysteine and the closing phenylalanine or tryptophan. D genes are given only for firm matches. A row's size may be missing; if present it is once, few, many or a size class.

clone_size: NA
d_call: TRBD1
v_call: TRBV2
j_call: TRBJ2-7
cdr3_aa: CASSSGTGYEQYF
cdr3_nt: TGTGCCAGCAGTTCCGGGACAGGTTACGAGCAGTACTTC

clone_size: once
d_call: TRBD2
v_call: TRBV5-4
j_call: TRBJ2-1
cdr3_aa: CASSLAGLAGTNEQFF
cdr3_nt: TGTGCCAGCAGCTTGGCCGGACTAGCCGGAACCAATGAGCAGTTCTTC

clone_size: few
d_call: NA
v_call: TRBV6-5
j_call: TRBJ1-6
cdr3_aa: CASSYDGGVNSPLHF
cdr3_nt: TGTGCCAGCAGTTATGACGGAGGGGTAAATTCACCCCTCCACTTT

clone_size: NA
d_call: TRBD2
v_call: TRBV29-1
j_call: TRBJ2-7
cdr3_aa: CSGGTSGREQYF
cdr3_nt: TGCAGCGGCGGGACTAGCGGGCGAGAGCAGTACTTC

clone_size: NA
d_call: NA
v_call: TRBV20-1
j_call: TRBJ2-5
cdr3_aa: CSGRDYETQYF
cdr3_nt: TGCAGTGGCCGGGATTACGAGACCCAGTACTTC

clone_size: NA
d_call: NA
v_call: TRBV7-9
j_call: TRBJ2-7
cdr3_aa: CASSLNPYEQYF
cdr3_nt: TGTGCCAGCAGCTTAAACCCCTACGAGCAGTACTTC

clone_size: NA
d_call: TRBD1
v_call: TRBV6-4
j_call: TRBJ1-1
cdr3_aa: CASKSYRGAPTEAFF
cdr3_nt: TGTGCCAGCAAAAGCTACAGGGGGGCCCCCACTGAAGCTTTCTTT

clone_size: few
d_call: NA
v_call: TRBV11-2
j_call: TRBJ2-7
cdr3_aa: CASRYEQYF
cdr3_nt: TGTGCCAGCCGCTACGAGCAGTACTTC

clone_size: NA
d_call: NA
v_call: TRBV19
j_call: TRBJ1-6
cdr3_aa: CASSIPGGGVLNSPLHF
cdr3_nt: TGTGCCAGTAGTATCCCAGGAGGGGGAGTCCTTAATTCACCCCTCCACTTT

clone_size: NA
d_call: TRBD1
v_call: TRBV7-9
j_call: TRBJ1-4
cdr3_aa: CASSFGDRAGAKLFF
cdr3_nt: TGTGCCAGCAGCTTCGGGGACAGGGCAGGGGCAAAACTGTTTTTT

clone_size: NA
d_call: NA
v_call: TRBV4-2
j_call: TRBJ1-2
cdr3_aa: CASSPDGDYGYTF
cdr3_nt: TGTGCCAGCAGCCCGGACGGAGATTATGGCTACACCTTC

clone_size: NA
d_call: NA
v_call: TRBV19
j_call: TRBJ2-2
cdr3_aa: CASSIRTDSKGELFF
cdr3_nt: TGTGCCAGTAGTATTAGGACAGATTCGAAAGGGGAGCTGTTTTTT

clone_size: NA
d_call: NA
v_call: TRBV12-3/TRBV12-4
j_call: TRBJ2-2
cdr3_aa: CASSRLSGELFF
cdr3_nt: TGTGCCAGCAGTCGACTCTCCGGGGAGCTGTTTTTT

clone_size: NA
d_call: NA
v_call: TRBV9
j_call: TRBJ1-2
cdr3_aa: CASSGSGIYGYTF
cdr3_nt: TGTGCCAGCAGCGGGAGTGGGATCTACGGCTACACCTTC

clone_size: NA
d_call: TRBD1
v_call: TRBV19
j_call: TRBJ2-5
cdr3_aa: CASSPSGQLPQETQYF
cdr3_nt: TGTGCCAGTAGCCCGTCGGGACAGCTCCCTCAAGAGACCCAGTACTTC

clone_size: NA
d_call: NA
v_call: TRBV7-9
j_call: TRBJ1-1
cdr3_aa: CASRPDRLVTEAFF
cdr3_nt: TGTGCCAGCAGACCTGACAGGTTGGTAACTGAAGCTTTCTTT

clone_size: NA
d_call: TRBD1
v_call: TRBV28
j_call: TRBJ1-1
cdr3_aa: CASSGTDVSEAFF
cdr3_nt: TGTGCCAGCAGCGGGACAGACGTATCTGAAGCTTTCTTT

clone_size: NA
d_call: NA
v_call: TRBV15
j_call: TRBJ1-1
cdr3_aa: CATSRAGAVNTEAFF
cdr3_nt: TGTGCCACCAGCAGAGCGGGGGCGGTGAACACTGAAGCTTTCTTT

clone_size: once
d_call: NA
v_call: TRBV10-2
j_call: TRBJ2-1
cdr3_aa: CASSEVGHTYNEQFF
cdr3_nt: TGCGCCAGCAGTGAGGTGGGACATACCTACAATGAGCAGTTCTTC

clone_size: NA
d_call: NA
v_call: TRBV5-4
j_call: TRBJ1-2
cdr3_aa: CASSLNLQINYGYTF
cdr3_nt: TGTGCCAGCAGCTTGAACCTGCAGATTAACTATGGCTACACCTTC

clone_size: few
d_call: NA
v_call: TRBV29-1
j_call: TRBJ2-2
cdr3_aa: CSVAPNTGELFF
cdr3_nt: TGCAGCGTTGCGCCGAACACCGGGGAGCTGTTTTTT

clone_size: NA
d_call: TRBD1
v_call: TRBV9
j_call: TRBJ2-3
cdr3_aa: CASSARQGARDTQYF
cdr3_nt: TGTGCCAGCAGCGCTCGACAGGGGGCAAGGGATACGCAGTATTTT

clone_size: NA
d_call: NA
v_call: TRBV5-1
j_call: TRBJ2-2
cdr3_aa: CASSWVADTGELFF
cdr3_nt: TGCGCCAGCAGCTGGGTAGCGGACACCGGGGAGCTGTTTTTT

clone_size: NA
d_call: TRBD1
v_call: TRBV6-5
j_call: TRBJ1-3
cdr3_aa: CASRKTGTGNTIYF
cdr3_nt: TGTGCCAGCAGGAAGACAGGGACTGGAAACACCATATATTTT

clone_size: once
d_call: NA
v_call: TRBV6-5
j_call: TRBJ1-5
cdr3_aa: CASSKGVSNQPQHF
cdr3_nt: TGTGCCAGCAGCAAGGGTGTTAGCAATCAGCCCCAGCATTTT

clone_size: NA
d_call: NA
v_call: TRBV3-1/TRBV3-2
j_call: TRBJ1-3
cdr3_aa: CASSQVGAGNTIYF
cdr3_nt: TGTGCCAGCAGCCAAGTGGGGGCCGGAAACACCATATATTTT

clone_size: NA
d_call: NA
v_call: TRBV13
j_call: TRBJ2-7
cdr3_aa: CASSPRVRNEQYF
cdr3_nt: TGTGCCAGCAGCCCTAGAGTAAGAAACGAGCAGTACTTC

clone_size: NA
d_call: NA
v_call: TRBV5-4
j_call: TRBJ2-3
cdr3_aa: CASSSPWGRVGDTQYF
cdr3_nt: TGTGCCAGCAGCAGCCCCTGGGGGCGGGTGGGTGATACGCAGTATTTT

clone_size: NA
d_call: TRBD2
v_call: TRBV5-8
j_call: TRBJ2-2
cdr3_aa: CASSFYAAGSGELFF
cdr3_nt: TGTGCCAGCAGCTTTTATGCAGCGGGAAGCGGGGAGCTGTTTTTT

clone_size: NA
d_call: TRBD2
v_call: TRBV11-2
j_call: TRBJ2-1
cdr3_aa: CASSLDGLAGPFSYNEQFF
cdr3_nt: TGTGCCAGCAGCTTAGACGGACTAGCGGGGCCTTTCTCCTACAATGAGCAGTTCTTC

clone_size: few
d_call: TRBD1
v_call: TRBV4-1
j_call: TRBJ2-7
cdr3_aa: CASSRDRAYEQYF
cdr3_nt: TGCGCCAGCAGCCGGGACAGAGCCTACGAGCAGTACTTC

clone_size: once
d_call: NA
v_call: TRBV4-3
j_call: TRBJ1-6
cdr3_aa: CASSQDLRQGDNSPLHF
cdr3_nt: TGCGCCAGCAGCCAAGATCTTAGGCAGGGCGATAATTCACCCCTCCACTTT

clone_size: NA
d_call: NA
v_call: TRBV25-1
j_call: TRBJ2-3
cdr3_aa: CASSLADTQYF
cdr3_nt: TGTGCCAGCAGTTTGGCAGATACGCAGTATTTT

clone_size: NA
d_call: NA
v_call: TRBV3-1/TRBV3-2
j_call: TRBJ2-5
cdr3_aa: CASSRNEGPQETQYF
cdr3_nt: TGTGCCAGCAGCCGCAATGAGGGACCTCAAGAGACCCAGTACTTC

clone_size: NA
d_call: NA
v_call: TRBV20-1
j_call: TRBJ1-5
cdr3_aa: CSVSGGQPQHF
cdr3_nt: TGCAGTGTCTCTGGGGGTCAGCCCCAGCATTTT

clone_size: NA
d_call: NA
v_call: TRBV30
j_call: TRBJ1-1
cdr3_aa: CAWKQNTEAFF
cdr3_nt: TGTGCCTGGAAACAGAACACTGAAGCTTTCTTT

clone_size: NA
d_call: NA
v_call: TRBV19
j_call: TRBJ2-1
cdr3_aa: CASGREYNEQFF
cdr3_nt: TGTGCCAGTGGTAGGGAATACAATGAGCAGTTCTTC

clone_size: NA
d_call: NA
v_call: TRBV25-1
j_call: TRBJ1-3
cdr3_aa: CASGTGTAGNTIYF
cdr3_nt: TGTGCCAGCGGCACAGGGACCGCTGGAAACACCATATATTTT

clone_size: NA
d_call: NA
v_call: TRBV7-8
j_call: TRBJ1-6
cdr3_aa: CASSLLALSSPLHF
cdr3_nt: TGTGCCAGCAGCCTCTTAGCGCTGTCTTCACCCCTCCACTTT

clone_size: NA
d_call: NA
v_call: TRBV6-5
j_call: TRBJ2-4
cdr3_aa: CASSYSLGIAKNIQYF
cdr3_nt: TGTGCCAGCAGTTACTCGCTAGGGATAGCCAAAAACATTCAGTACTTC

clone_size: NA
d_call: NA
v_call: TRBV7-9
j_call: TRBJ2-2
cdr3_aa: CASSLPGLMNTGELFF
cdr3_nt: TGTGCCAGCAGCTTGCCGGGACTCATGAACACCGGGGAGCTGTTTTTT

clone_size: NA
d_call: NA
v_call: TRBV9
j_call: TRBJ2-5
cdr3_aa: CASSENSGETQYF
cdr3_nt: TGTGCCAGCAGCGAGAACTCCGGTGAGACCCAGTACTTC

clone_size: NA
d_call: NA
v_call: TRBV7-9
j_call: TRBJ1-2
cdr3_aa: CASSRISPGGYTF
cdr3_nt: TGTGCCAGCAGCCGGATTTCACCGGGTGGCTACACCTTC

clone_size: NA
d_call: NA
v_call: TRBV5-1
j_call: TRBJ2-7
cdr3_aa: CASSVTATWGTKIYEQYF
cdr3_nt: TGCGCCAGCAGCGTGACAGCCACCTGGGGGACAAAGATCTACGAGCAGTACTTC

clone_size: NA
d_call: NA
v_call: TRBV21-1
j_call: TRBJ2-7
cdr3_aa: CASSTLPRTGGNEQYF
cdr3_nt: TGTGCCAGCAGCACCTTACCCCGGACAGGGGGAAACGAGCAGTACTTC

clone_size: NA
d_call: TRBD2
v_call: TRBV6-5
j_call: TRBJ2-7
cdr3_aa: CASTRTLAGVVEQYF
cdr3_nt: TGTGCCAGCACCCGGACGCTAGCGGGAGTTGTCGAGCAGTACTTC

clone_size: NA
d_call: NA
v_call: TRBV7-2
j_call: TRBJ1-1
cdr3_aa: CASSFVSVGGDNEAFF
cdr3_nt: TGTGCCAGCAGCTTCGTTTCAGTCGGGGGCGACAATGAAGCTTTCTTT

clone_size: few
d_call: NA
v_call: TRBV5-4
j_call: TRBJ2-7
cdr3_aa: CASSATGNEQYF
cdr3_nt: TGTGCCAGCAGCGCCACAGGGAACGAGCAGTACTTC

clone_size: NA
d_call: NA
v_call: TRBV5-6
j_call: TRBJ1-1
cdr3_aa: CASSLRGPSPTAFF
cdr3_nt: TGTGCCAGCAGCTTGAGGGGCCCCAGCCCTACTGCTTTCTTT

clone_size: NA
d_call: NA
v_call: TRBV10-3
j_call: TRBJ2-7
cdr3_aa: CAISQGRDTPYEQYF
cdr3_nt: TGTGCCATCAGTCAAGGACGGGACACCCCCTACGAGCAGTACTTC

clone_size: NA
d_call: NA
v_call: TRBV5-6
j_call: TRBJ1-1
cdr3_aa: CASSLQGMNTEAFF
cdr3_nt: TGTGCCAGCAGCTTGCAGGGGATGAACACTGAAGCTTTCTTT

clone_size: once
d_call: TRBD1
v_call: TRBV19
j_call: TRBJ1-4
cdr3_aa: CASSTTGINEKLFF
cdr3_nt: TGTGCCAGTAGTACGACAGGGATCAATGAAAAACTGTTTTTT

clone_size: many
d_call: TRBD2
v_call: TRBV7-9
j_call: TRBJ2-3
cdr3_aa: CASSRTSELTDTQYF
cdr3_nt: TGTGCCAGCAGCAGGACTAGCGAGCTCACAGATACGCAGTATTTT